The 8 T cell receptor beta chains in this list originate from one sample, sequenced in a study of T cells after somatic rescue of genetic block. The data were produced by immunoSEQ multiplex PCR, yet TCRdb's version contains in-frame clones alone and is incomplete. Of over 12,000 clones listed, around 70% are singletons. The sequencing input was peripheral blood mononuclear cells (PBMCs). These receptors came from a boy aged 10-17 years.

By its share, this clone is medium-sized. This chain connects TRBV5-1 to TRBJ1-6; no clear D. Germline lookup yields CDR1 SGHRS and CDR2 YFSETQ. V lost 3 bases to trimming and J lost 5 bases, with 9 bases between them. This CDR3 has 14 amino acids. The CDR3 loop reads CASSSGRDNSPLHF. As DNA, the CDR3 is TGCGCCAGCAGCTCCGGACGGGATAATTCACCCCTCCACTTT.

The chain employs TRBV28 and TRBJ2-2; 8 bases map to TRBD1. Germline-derived CDR1 and CDR2 are MDHEN and SYDVKM. This CDR3 has 16 residues. V gave up 3 bases and J gave up 5 bases; unmatched junction bases: 8. The CDR3 DNA follows: TGTGCCAGCAGTTTCCCCACAGGGGGAAGGACCGGGGAGCTGTTTTTT. Translating it yields CASSFPTGGRTGELFF.

The CDR3 protein is CASSLRGGNTIYF. The CDR3 nucleotides read TGTGCCAGCAGCTTAAGGGGGGGAAACACCATATATTTT. The chain uses TRBV7-9 and TRBJ1-3; possibly TRBD1 for D (6 bases). V dropped 2 bases and J dropped 4 bases, with 6 bases sitting between them. The CDR3 covers 13 residues. Per germline, CDR1 SEHNR and CDR2 FQNEAQ (reference sequence).

The J gene is TRBJ2-7, the V gene TRBV2; D remains unclear. The germline V gene encodes CDR1 SNHLY and CDR2 FYNNEI. CDR3 size: 12 residues. Trimming removed 6 bases from V and 2 bases from J, with 8 bases in between. Written as DNA, the CDR3 is TGTGCCAGCAGGGACGGGCCCTACGAGCAGTACTTC. Translating it yields CASRDGPYEQYF.

V usage is TRBV19 and J usage is TRBJ2-1, with 7 bases aligning to TRBD1. After removal of 6 bases from V and 3 bases from J, the junction contained 11 bases not matched to a gene. Germline assignment: CDR1 LNHDA and CDR2 SQIVND (reference sequence). The CDR3 extends over 16 amino acids. This CDR3 reads CASSWDRDSYYNEQFF. The CDR3, as DNA: TGTGCCAGTAGCTGGGACCGGGACAGTTACTACAATGAGCAGTTCTTC.

The V gene is TRBV10-3, the J gene TRBJ1-5; D uncertain. This CDR3 is 13 amino acids long. V was trimmed by 4 bases and J by 2 bases, leaving 6 bases between them. The germline V gene has CDR1 ENHRY and CDR2 SYGVKD. DNA for the CDR3: TGTGCCATCAGTGTCGGAGGCAATCAGCCCCAGCATTTT. Amino acids: CAISVGGNQPQHF.

This clone was seen a few times. This CDR3 is also generated by other DNA sequences in the sample. This chain connects TRBV4-1 to TRBJ1-4; D possibly corresponds to TRBD1 (5 bases). Per the germline V gene, CDR1 is MGHRA and CDR2 is YSYEKL. With 2 bases removed from V and 5 bases from J, the gap between germline ends came to 9 bases. The CDR3 covers 14 residues. This CDR3 is CASSQTGGNEKLFF. In DNA, the CDR3 is TGCGCCAGCAGCCAAACGGGGGGGAATGAAAAACTGTTTTTT.

This rearrangement joins TRBV28 to TRBJ2-5; 7 bases match TRBD1. The CDR3 has 15 amino acids. V shed 3 bases and J 0 bases; nucleotides not matched to a gene: 4. CDR1 is MDHEN, CDR2 SYDVKM, per germline. CDR3 protein: CASSFPTGYQETQYF. Written as DNA, the CDR3 is TGTGCCAGCAGTTTCCCGACAGGGTACCAAGAGACCCAGTACTTC.